This T cell receptor beta chain appears in the sequencing data of a study of human T cells and chemical hapten exposure. As for the study in general: Upper inner arm skin measuring approximately 2 cm by approximately 2 cm received 2% DPC for sensitization.

Concerning this clonotype itself: Antigen unknown.

Time point denoted: patch test 2, 6 weeks after DPC sensitization. The treatment denotes: therapeutic diphenylcyclopropenone sensitization with weekly scalp DPC. Drawing of blood took place ahead of applying each patch test. One entry per CDR3 protein, called by TCRdb with MiXCR from the RACE reads. The data show 80,000 to 95,000 distinct CDR3 sequences, around 10% seen once. Trimming removed 3 bases at V and 7 bases at J, with 12 bases between. CDR3 length equals 14 residues. Points from the study as a whole: With alopecia, donors may have immune responses unlike healthy people's.

The sequences come from whole blood, collected in connection with sensitization to the hapten diphenylcyclopropenone (DPC). The sequence came from a man between 35 and 55 years old with alopecia areata. Some clones in this sample may be carry-over from other donors' samples. The rearrangement uses TRBV23-1 and TRBJ2-2, with D perhaps given as TRBD1 or TRBD2 (6 bases each). TRBV23-1 is sorted into the ORF group, with uncertain function. The CDR3 bases are TGCGCCAGCAGTCATGACAGGAGGGGCGGGGAGCTGTTTTTT. Its protein product is CASSHDRRGGELFF.